The T cell receptor (beta chain) under discussion was sequenced for a study of naive and memory T cell subsets. Two oligonucleotides, mixed equimolar, formed the beta constant-region primer covering TRBC1 and TRBC2. Four rounds of PCR amplified the ligated cDNA using nested alpha and beta constant-region primers plus SP2. TCRdb recomputed calls from the UMI-ligation and nested PCR reads with MiXCR, one row per CDR3 protein. The sample contains 130,000 to 150,000 distinct CDR3 sequences, approximately 22% of which appear only once. Germline V lookup: CDR1 LGHDT, CDR2 YNNKEL (reference sequence). V lost 4 bases and J 8 bases, leaving 11 bases between the germline ends. The CDR3 runs to 12 residues. Points from the study as a whole: Clonotypes are single alpha or beta chains, not paired receptors. Possibly reflecting memory cells re-expressing CD45RA, a few larger clonotypes occurred in naive repertoires, especially CD8.

Alpha and beta libraries were amplified separately from the second PCR onward. After CD4 positive bead selection, the CD4-negative fraction gave CD8 T cells. As regards this clonotype: Its antigen remains unknown.

The sequence came from a human donor in good health. The J gene is TRBJ1-2, the V gene TRBV3-1; no clear D. Sequenced: naive CD4+ T cells from blood. CDR3 protein: CASSPVGKGYTF. The CDR3 DNA reads as TGTGCCAGCAGCCCAGTGGGTAAGGGCTACACCTTC.